There are many counts of the clone carrying this TCR beta chain. Its antigen is still unknown. CDR3 length equals 13 residues. The germline gives CDR1 MDHEN, CDR2 SYDVKM. The germline V and J ends were trimmed by 4 bases and 5 bases, with 9 bases remaining between them. This entry comes from a study of breast tumors, draining lymph nodes, adjacent tissues. Overall study findings and caveats: Tumor and nontumor repertoires were significantly more similar in luminal-like than in basal-like breast cancer. Compared with lymph nodes, tumors were less diverse; compared with nontumor tissue, more. Findings are consistent with lymph node origin and intratumoral expansion of most tumor T cells. The lymph node origin of tumor T cells was framed as consistent with a hypothesis, not demonstrated.

TCRdb analysed the multiplex PCR reads with MiXCR anew, one entry per CDR3 protein. The table lists 66,000 or so distinct CDR3 sequences, approximately 47% of them singletons. V gene TRBV28 combines with J gene TRBJ2-1, with D perhaps matching TRBD1 (6 bases). The TCR originated in a female donor with breast cancer. Some clones in this sample may be carry-over from other donors' samples. Sample: breast tumor tissue. The CDR3 nucleotides read TGTGCCAGCAGTTCCCCAGGGGACAATGAGCAGTTCTTC. Its translation is CASSSPGDNEQFF.